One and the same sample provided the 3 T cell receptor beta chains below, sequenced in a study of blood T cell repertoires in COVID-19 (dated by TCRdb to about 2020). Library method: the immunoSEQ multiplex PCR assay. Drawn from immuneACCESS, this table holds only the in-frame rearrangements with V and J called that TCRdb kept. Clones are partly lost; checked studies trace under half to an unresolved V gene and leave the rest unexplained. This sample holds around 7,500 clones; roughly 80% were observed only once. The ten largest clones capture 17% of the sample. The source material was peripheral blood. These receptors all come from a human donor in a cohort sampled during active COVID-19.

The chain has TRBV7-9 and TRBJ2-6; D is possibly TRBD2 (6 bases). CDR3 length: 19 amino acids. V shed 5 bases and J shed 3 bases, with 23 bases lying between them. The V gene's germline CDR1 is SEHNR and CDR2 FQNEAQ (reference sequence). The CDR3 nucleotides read TGTGCCAGCAGCCCCCCCTCCGGGGGAAAAGGAATTGGGGCCAACGTCCTGACTTTC. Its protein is CASSPPSGGKGIGANVLTF.

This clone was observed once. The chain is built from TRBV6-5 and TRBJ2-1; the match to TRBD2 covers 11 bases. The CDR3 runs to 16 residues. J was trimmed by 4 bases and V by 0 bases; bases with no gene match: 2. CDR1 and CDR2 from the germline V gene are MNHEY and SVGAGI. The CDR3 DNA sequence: TGTGCCAGCAGTTACTCGGCTAGCGGGGGGTACAATGAGCAGTTCTTC. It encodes CASSYSASGGYNEQFF.

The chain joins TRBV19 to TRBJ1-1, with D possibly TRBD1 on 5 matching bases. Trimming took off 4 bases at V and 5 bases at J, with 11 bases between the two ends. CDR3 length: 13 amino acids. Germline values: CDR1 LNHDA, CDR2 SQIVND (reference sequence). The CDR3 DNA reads TGTGCCAGTAGTACAGGGCTTTGGACTGAAGCTTTCTTT. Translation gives CASSTGLWTEAFF.